The rows below give T cell receptor beta chains drawn from one sample of a study of blood T cells in healthy people across ages. TCRdb used MiXCR to reprocess the 5' RACE reads, holding one entry per CDR3 protein. The profile covers over a million distinct CDR3 sequences, with 59% appearing a single time and 6.5% to 8% taken by the ten largest. The sample taken for sequencing was blood. All receptors come from a young man in good health. The CDR3 runs from the conserved cysteine through the conserved F or W.

V gene: TRBV5-1
J gene: TRBJ2-7
CDR3 protein: CASSFEDLPYEQYF

V gene: TRBV5-1
J gene: TRBJ2-1
CDR3 protein: CASSSALGDEQFF

V gene: TRBV27
J gene: TRBJ2-3
CDR3 protein: CASSLSVNSLFSTDTQYF

V gene: TRBV25-1
J gene: TRBJ2-7
CDR3 protein: CASSGRANEQYF

V gene: TRBV20-1
J gene: TRBJ2-1
CDR3 protein: CSAREGRAGVNEQFF

V gene: TRBV4-2
J gene: -
CDR3 protein: CASSQEPATSYEQYF

V gene: TRBV3-1
J gene: TRBJ2-3
CDR3 protein: CASSQDRDHLLTQYF

V gene: TRBV7-9
J gene: TRBJ2-4
CDR3 protein: CASSDPGQRVVEQYF

V gene: TRBV28
J gene: TRBJ2-1
CDR3 protein: CASSSTSGGATQFF

V gene: TRBV28
J gene: TRBJ2-7
CDR3 protein: CASSLEALIYEQYF

V gene: TRBV2
J gene: TRBJ1-2
CDR3 protein: CASSEAGQAYGYTF

V gene: TRBV10-3
J gene: TRBJ2-7
CDR3 protein: CAARSSRDNSYEQYF

V gene: TRBV4-2
J gene: TRBJ2-4
CDR3 protein: CAGSQDPQGLAGGRDIQYF

V gene: TRBV20-1
J gene: TRBJ2-3
CDR3 protein: CSATQSDTQYF

V gene: TRBV11-2
J gene: -
CDR3 protein: CASSFSVNEQYF

V gene: TRBV20-1
J gene: TRBJ2-7
CDR3 protein: CSASLWASNSYEQYF

V gene: TRBV4-3
J gene: TRBJ2-1
CDR3 protein: CASSQDRGTGGVGEQFF

V gene: TRBV28
J gene: TRBJ1-2
CDR3 protein: CASSSPGTRHYGYTF

V gene: TRBV2
J gene: TRBJ1-1
CDR3 protein: CASRWTGGTTEAFF

V gene: TRBV7-9
J gene: TRBJ2-3
CDR3 protein: CASSLVGYTDTQYF

V gene: TRBV6-1
J gene: TRBJ2-1
CDR3 protein: CASTVVAGALNEQFF

V gene: TRBV7-2
J gene: -
CDR3 protein: CASSSGTSGGHYEQYF

V gene: TRBV12-3/TRBV12-4
J gene: TRBJ2-1
CDR3 protein: CASSLEFSAQGWGEQFF

V gene: TRBV5-5
J gene: TRBJ1-2
CDR3 protein: CASSLDGNLRRGYTF

V gene: TRBV30
J gene: TRBJ1-4
CDR3 protein: CAWTVGRGQEKLFF

V gene: TRBV20-1
J gene: TRBJ2-5
CDR3 protein: CSAREGTTWGQYF

V gene: TRBV6-5
J gene: TRBJ2-1
CDR3 protein: CASSADRYNEQFF

V gene: TRBV10-3
J gene: TRBJ1-5
CDR3 protein: CAISGGQPNQPQHF

V gene: TRBV3-1
J gene: TRBJ1-4
CDR3 protein: CASSQGRGLFF

V gene: TRBV7-9
J gene: TRBJ2-5
CDR3 protein: CASSSRTLQYF

V gene: TRBV20-1
J gene: TRBJ2-3
CDR3 protein: CSAQAGDGDTQYF

V gene: TRBV7-2
J gene: TRBJ2-7
CDR3 protein: CASSLGSYRDRGHEQYF

V gene: TRBV28
J gene: TRBJ2-3
CDR3 protein: CASSLSSPSTDTQYF

V gene: TRBV5-1
J gene: TRBJ1-1
CDR3 protein: CASSPSGQGSAFF

V gene: TRBV6-1
J gene: TRBJ2-3
CDR3 protein: CASSDMLPDTQYF

V gene: TRBV7-2
J gene: TRBJ2-7
CDR3 protein: CASSLLAGGSYEQYF